This TCR beta chain was recovered during a study of identical twins. On this clonotype itself: The antigen is undetermined.

Findings and limits, study-wide: Rather than following the same donors, the conclusions depended on cross-sectional statistical analysis. Less excess twin sharing appeared in beta out-of-frame sequences.

Germline CDR1 is DFQATT and CDR2 is SNEGSKA (reference sequence). V was shortened by 3 bases and J by 9 bases, with 17 bases between the two germline ends. CDR3 length: 14 amino acids. Template switching supplied a universal primer site; unique molecular identifiers were carried on the cDNA. TCRdb ran MiXCR on the 5' RACE reads and lists one entry per CDR3 protein. The sample records 1.5 million to 2 million distinct CDR3 sequences, less than 40% being singletons. V gene TRBV20-1 combines with J gene TRBJ1-4; the D gene is possibly TRBD1 (6 bases). The sample was cord blood. The TCR comes from a newborn girl in good health. This chain's CDR3 is CSARRAGDDQKLFF. In DNA, the CDR3 is TGCAGTGCTAGGCGGGCAGGGGATGATCAAAAACTGTTTTTT.